The 13 T cell receptor beta chains below were found in one sample sequenced in a study of cytomegalovirus exposure and HLA in healthy donors. Sequenced by immunoSEQ multiplex PCR; TCRdb stores in-frame clones only, minus some. In the table there are 110,000 to 150,000 clones, 84% of which are singletons. The sequencing sample was made of PBMCs. Receptors originate from a young woman in good health and CMV-seronegative.

The chain carries TRBV27 and TRBJ1-6; TRBD1 matches 7 bases. CDR3 size: 14 residues. With 4 bases clipped from V and 6 bases from J, the junction kept 3 bases outside the gene matches. CDR1 is MNHEY and CDR2 is SMNVEV in the germline V gene (reference sequence). The CDR3 here is CASSWTGLNSPLHF. The CDR3 DNA is TGTGCCAGCAGTTGGACAGGTCTTAATTCACCCCTCCACTTT.

V usage is TRBV2 and J usage is TRBJ2-2; TRBD2 matches at 14 bases. Per germline, CDR1 SNHLY and CDR2 FYNNEI. V shed 6 bases and J 5 bases; nucleotides not matched to a gene: 8. The CDR3 totals 17 residues. This chain's CDR3 is CASSGTSGGASTGELFF. The CDR3 DNA is TGTGCCAGCAGCGGGACTAGCGGGGGCGCCAGTACCGGGGAGCTGTTTTTT. The full variable domain, with the rest looked up from reference TRBV2 and TRBJ2-2, is EPEVTQTPSHQVTQMGQEVILRCVPISNHLYFYWYRQILGQKVEFLVSFYNNEISEKSEIFDDQFSVERPDGSNFTLKIRSTKLEDSAMYFCASSGTSGGASTGELFFGEGSRLTVL.

CDR3 nucleotides: TGTGCCAGCAGTAGAAGGGGCGGGGGGGCCTACAATGAGCAGTTCTTC. Translated, it gives CASSRRGGGAYNEQFF. V and J are TRBV2 and TRBJ2-1; 9 positions match TRBD2. V lost 5 bases, J lost 2 bases, and 7 bases stayed unmatched. This CDR3 region has 16 residues. Per the germline V gene, CDR1 is SNHLY and CDR2 is FYNNEI.

This clone appeared a few times. The chain carries TRBV25-1 and TRBJ2-7; D unclear. This CDR3 is built from 11 residues. Germline V lookup: CDR1 MGHDK, CDR2 SYGVNS. Trimming pared 5 bases from V and 3 bases from J, leaving 5 bases between. In nucleotides, the CDR3 is TGTGCCAGCAGTCGAGGCTACGAGCAGTACTTC. As protein: CASSRGYEQYF.

The chain links TRBV21-1 to TRBJ1-5; TRBD1, as called in the table, went unchecked against the DNA. TRBV21-1 constitutes a pseudogene. CDR3 length equals 14 residues. Written as DNA, the CDR3 is TGTGCCAGCAGCAACATGGCTCTCCCCCAGCCCCAGCATTTT. This codes for CASSNMALPQPQHF.

The CDR3 region has the DNA TGTGCCAGCAGCCCGAGAAGTAACACTGAAGCTTTCTTT. This codes for CASSPRSNTEAFF. The chain has TRBV7-2 and TRBJ1-1, with D hard to call. From germline, CDR1 is SGHTA and CDR2 FQGNSA. Deletions cut 5 bases from V and 2 bases from J, with 9 bases between. The CDR3 spans 13 residues.

The rearrangement links TRBV7-9 to TRBJ1-2; TRBD1 is a possible D gene (5 bases). Trimming pared 7 bases from V and 3 bases from J, leaving 15 bases between. The CDR3 totals 14 residues. Germline CDR1 SEHNR, CDR2 FQNEAQ (reference sequence). CDR3 sequence: CASNPGGSDYGYTF. Here the CDR3 DNA reads TGTGCCAGCAACCCGGGGGGGTCGGACTATGGCTACACCTTC. Combining the CDR3 with reference TRBV7-9 and TRBJ1-2 gives the whole variable domain DTGVSQNPRHKITKRGQNVTFRCDPISEHNRLYWYRQTLGQGPEFLTYFQNEAQLEKSRLLSDRFSAERPKGSFSTLEIQRTEQGDSAMYLCASNPGGSDYGYTFGSGTRLTVV.

The chain couples TRBV11-2 to TRBJ2-7, with 8 bases matching TRBD1. The CDR3 totals 18 residues. Germline lookup yields CDR1 SGHAT and CDR2 FQNNGV. Trimming cost V 5 bases and J 6 bases; bases outside gene matches: 21. CDR3 sequence (DNA): TGTGCCAGCAGCGCCCCTTCCCGCGACAGGGGCCAGAGGCTCGAGCAGTACTTC. Protein sequence: CASSAPSRDRGQRLEQYF. The variable domain in full, with the rest retrieved from reference TRBV11-2 and TRBJ2-7, is EAGVAQSPRYKIIEKRQSVAFWCNPISGHATLYWYQQILGQGPKLLIQFQNNGVVDDSQLPKDRFSAERLKGVDSTLKIQPAKLEDSAVYLCASSAPSRDRGQRLEQYFGPGTRLTVT.

The rearrangement uses TRBV2 and TRBJ2-5; D uncertain. The CDR3 sequence is 12 residues long. CDR1 and CDR2 (germline): SNHLY, FYNNEI. The ends were cut back, 2 bases at V and 3 bases at J, with 4 bases in the middle. The CDR3 protein is CASSEQKETQYF. CDR3 nucleotide sequence: TGTGCCAGCAGTGAACAGAAAGAGACCCAGTACTTC.

The chain has TRBV7-8 and TRBJ2-7; 8 bases are shared with TRBD2. V trimming: 5 bases; J trimming: 2 bases; junction bases outside the gene matches: 5. CDR1 is SGHVS and CDR2 is FQNEAQ in the germline V gene. The CDR3 extends over 14 amino acids. The CDR3 reads CASSPGTRTYEQYF. The DNA of the CDR3 is TGTGCCAGCAGCCCCGGGACTAGGACCTACGAGCAGTACTTC.

The chain combines TRBV9 with TRBJ2-3; D remains unclear. V dropped 0 bases and J dropped 2 bases, with 10 bases sitting between them. The CDR3 spans 15 residues. The V gene's germline CDR1 is SGDLS and CDR2 YYNGEE. CDR3 loop: CASSVAAALTDTQYF. The CDR3 nucleotides read TGTGCCAGCAGCGTAGCGGCGGCCCTCACAGATACGCAGTATTTT.

The chain combines TRBV7-8 with TRBJ2-6; D is undetermined. CDR1 is SGHVS, CDR2 FQNEAQ, per germline. Trimming removed 3 bases at V and 1 base at J, with 7 bases between. CDR3 length equals 15 residues. The CDR3 bases are TGTGCCAGCAGCTTCCAGGTTTCTGGGGCCAACGTCCTGACTTTC. It codes for CASSFQVSGANVLTF.

The V gene is TRBV5-4, the J gene TRBJ2-7; 9 bases fit TRBD1. Germline V lookup: CDR1 SGHNT, CDR2 YYREEE (reference sequence). V shed 4 bases, J shed 5 bases, and the junction held 10 bases outside the gene matches. The CDR3 loop spans 15 amino acids. The CDR3 loop is CASSPRRDRVHEQYF. The CDR3 coding sequence is TGTGCCAGCAGCCCCCGCAGGGACAGGGTCCACGAGCAGTACTTC.